This TCR beta chain was recovered during a study of yellow fever vaccine responses in identical twins. Each CDR3 protein gets one entry after TCRdb re-called the RT-PCR reads with MiXCR. The top ten hold 28% of the sample, which has roughly 1,700 distinct CDR3 sequences, under 90% seen once. V dropped 5 bases and J dropped 2; count of bases not matched to a gene: 4. The CDR3 is made up of 16 amino acids. Germline V CDR1 and CDR2: SGHAT, FQNNGV. The sequence came from a female donor who received the yellow fever vaccine. The chain links TRBV11-2 to TRBJ2-3; TRBD2 agrees at 13 bases. The sequenced sample was T cells from blood (PBMCs), unsorted or a sorted subset (not recorded which), obtained before or after yellow fever vaccination (not recorded which). CDR3 sequence reads: CASSPGTSGNTDTQYF. The CDR3 nucleotides are TGTGCCAGCAGCCCGGGGACTAGCGGGAACACAGATACGCAGTATTTT.